The 26 T cell receptor beta chains below all came from one sample that was sequenced in a study of CD8 T cells in Susac syndrome. When the RNA was reverse transcribed, random hexamers were used with an input of 0.5 to 1 ug. TCRdb reprocessed the immunoSEQ multiplex PCR reads via MiXCR and lists one record per CDR3 protein. Of tens of thousands of distinct CDR3 sequences in the sample, around 94% were seen once. The sequenced material came from CD4+ T cells from PBMCs. Receptors were obtained from a human donor with Susac syndrome.

This chain connects TRBV9 to TRBJ2-3; 8 bases are a match to TRBD1. The length of the CDR3 is 14 residues. The germline gives CDR1 SGDLS, CDR2 YYNGEE. Unmatched junction bases numbered 3, after V lost 1 base and J lost 5 bases. The CDR3 DNA follows: TGTGCCAGCAGCGTAACCGGGACAGGAGATACGCAGTATTTT. Translated, it gives CASSVTGTGDTQYF.

This chain links TRBV7-2 with TRBJ2-3; D gene ambiguous. From germline, CDR1 is SGHTA and CDR2 FQGNSA. The CDR3 extends over 12 amino acids. V was shortened by 5 bases and J by 3 bases, with 6 bases between the two germline ends. The CDR3 DNA sequence: TGTGCCAGCAGCATAGTTACAGATACGCAGTATTTT. Encoded protein: CASSIVTDTQYF.

V gene TRBV19 combines with J gene TRBJ1-6; D is undetermined. The CDR3 sequence is 16 residues long. CDR1 and CDR2 from the germline V gene are LNHDA and SQIVND (reference sequence). V lost 2 bases and J 0 bases, leaving 8 bases between the germline ends. CDR3 protein: CASSIYGSSYNSPLHF. The CDR3 coding sequence is TGTGCCAGTAGTATATATGGGAGCTCCTATAATTCACCCCTCCACTTT.

The V call is TRBV3-1, the J call TRBJ2-2; 9 bases match TRBD2. The V and J ends lost 1 base and 0 bases, in that order; junction bases with no gene match: 9. This CDR3 is 19 amino acids long. From germline, CDR1 is LGHDT and CDR2 YNNKEL (reference sequence). The CDR3 here is CASSQGLAGGNTNTGELFF. CDR3 sequence (DNA): TGTGCCAGCAGCCAAGGTCTGGCGGGGGGGAACACGAACACCGGGGAGCTGTTTTTT. Full variable domain (missing parts from reference TRBV3-1 and TRBJ2-2): DTAVSQTPKYLVTQMGNDKSIKCEQNLGHDTMYWYKQDSKKFLKIMFSYNNKELIINETVPNRFSPKSPDKAHLNLHINSLELGDSAVYFCASSQGLAGGNTNTGELFFGEGSRLTVL.

The V and J genes are TRBV7-2 and TRBJ2-7; D possibly corresponds to TRBD2 (6 bases). CDR3 length equals 18 residues. The V gene's germline CDR1 is SGHTA and CDR2 FQGNSA. Deletions cut 2 bases from V and 3 bases from J, with 23 bases between. The chain's CDR3 is CASSLNLPLRDSDYEQYF. The DNA of the CDR3 is TGTGCCAGCAGCTTAAATCTGCCCCTGCGGGACTCTGACTACGAGCAGTACTTC.

The chain is built from TRBV7-8 and TRBJ2-7, with D possibly being TRBD1 (6 bases). V was pared by 4 bases and J by 1 base, with 14 bases between. Germline V gene sequence: CDR1 SGHVS, CDR2 FQNEAQ. The CDR3 is 15 amino acids. As DNA, the CDR3 is TGTGCCAGCAGCTGGAGCCCTACAGGGTCCTACGAGCAGTACTTC. This gives the protein CASSWSPTGSYEQYF.

The chain is built from TRBV24-1 and TRBJ2-1, with TRBD2 matching 13 bases. With V trimmed by 4 bases and J by 8 bases, 7 bases remained unmatched. The CDR3 consists of 16 residues. Germline V gene data show CDR1 as KGHDR and CDR2 as SFDVKD. The DNA of the CDR3 is TGTGCCACCAGTGACGCTACTAGCGGGGGGGTCGATGAGCAGTTCTTC. As protein: CATSDATSGGVDEQFF.

The CDR3 here is CASSYSKWNEQFF. CDR3 nucleotides: TGTGCCAGCAGTTACTCGAAGTGGAATGAGCAGTTCTTC. V and J are TRBV6-5 and TRBJ2-1; the D is unclear. V was clipped by 0 bases and J by 7 bases, with 7 bases between them. This CDR3 has 13 residues. Germline V gene sequence: CDR1 MNHEY, CDR2 SVGAGI.

The chain has TRBV5-4 and TRBJ2-1, with 11 bases matching TRBD1. The CDR3 runs to 15 residues. CDR1 SGHNT and CDR2 YYREEE come from the germline V gene (reference sequence). Trimming cost V 4 bases and J 4 bases; bases outside gene matches: 4. CDR3: CASSAGTGGYNEQFF. Here the CDR3 DNA reads TGTGCCAGCAGCGCCGGGACAGGGGGGTACAATGAGCAGTTCTTC.

The rearrangement links TRBV21-1 to TRBJ1-6; TRBD1, the table's D call, was not compared with the DNA. TRBV21-1 is listed as a pseudogene. CDR3 size: 15 residues. The CDR3 sequence: CASSPRDRYNSPLHF. The CDR3 DNA follows: TGTGCCAGCAGCCCCCGGGACCGGTATAATTCACCCCTCCACTTT.

The V call is TRBV5-1, the J call TRBJ2-1; 9 nucleotides align to TRBD2. The CDR3 is made up of 16 amino acids. Germline assignment: CDR1 SGHRS and CDR2 YFSETQ. The ends lost 0 bases at V and 5 bases at J; junction bases unmatched: 6. The CDR3 spells CASSLGPSGTNNEQFF. As DNA, the CDR3 is TGCGCCAGCAGCTTGGGTCCTAGCGGGACAAACAATGAGCAGTTCTTC.

This clonotype was found once. The chain has TRBV7-2 and TRBJ2-5, with D uncertain. Trimming removed 1 base at V and 6 bases at J, with 9 bases between. Germline assignment: CDR1 SGHTA and CDR2 FQGNSA. This CDR3 contains 13 residues. As DNA, the CDR3 is TGTGCCAGCAGCTTAGTCGCGGAGAAGACCCAGTACTTC. Protein sequence: CASSLVAEKTQYF.

V usage is TRBV5-1 and J usage is TRBJ2-1; tentatively, D is TRBD2 (6 bases). V lost 0 bases and J lost 0, with 7 bases in between. CDR3 length: 15 amino acids. In germline, CDR1 is SGHRS, CDR2 YFSETQ. CDR3 loop: CASSLVRDSYNEQFF. The CDR3 DNA sequence: TGCGCCAGCAGCTTGGTGCGGGACTCCTACAATGAGCAGTTCTTC.

The chain couples TRBV7-2 to TRBJ2-7; 10 bases are shared with TRBD1. The germline V gene has CDR1 SGHTA and CDR2 FQGNSA. This CDR3 is built from 15 residues. J gave up 3 bases and V 5 bases, and 7 bases lay outside the gene matches. The CDR3 loop reads CASSLTGTGVYEQYF. The CDR3 region has the DNA TGTGCCAGCAGCCTAACCGGGACAGGGGTCTACGAGCAGTACTTC.

This chain uses TRBV7-2 with TRBJ2-7; 9 bases agree with TRBD1. J gave up 6 bases and V 6 bases, and 15 bases lay outside the gene matches. The CDR3 loop spans 16 amino acids. Germline loops: CDR1 SGHTA, CDR2 FQGNSA. The chain's CDR3 is CASRFMSPGQGSEQYF. DNA of the CDR3: TGTGCCAGCAGGTTCATGAGTCCGGGACAGGGCTCCGAGCAGTACTTC. The entire variable domain, with the rest obtained from reference TRBV7-2 and TRBJ2-7, is as follows: GAGVSQSPSNKVTEKGKDVELRCDPISGHTALYWYRQSLGQGLEFLIYFQGNSAPDKSGLPSDRFSAERTGGSVSTLTIQRTQQEDSAVYLCASRFMSPGQGSEQYFGPGTRLTVT.

This chain uses TRBV2 with TRBJ2-4; tentative D call: TRBD1 (5 bases). Germline CDR1 reads SNHLY; CDR2 reads FYNNEI. The V gene lost 5 bases and the J gene lost 5 bases, with 7 bases spanning the gap. This CDR3 has 12 amino acids. The CDR3 bases are TGTGCCAGCAGTTCGACAGAAAACATTCAGTACTTC. Its protein product is CASSSTENIQYF.

The chain recombines TRBV20-1 with TRBJ2-3; perhaps D is TRBD1 or TRBD2 (5 bases each). The CDR3 contains 15 residues. CDR1 DFQATT and CDR2 SNEGSKA come from the germline V gene (reference sequence). V lost 6 bases and J lost 4, with 20 bases in between. The CDR3, as DNA: TGCAGTGCCCCCCCCTTGACCGTGGGGGCAGATACGCAGTATTTT. Translation: CSAPPLTVGADTQYF.

This clonotype occurred once. This CDR3 is CASTKSGTGNSPLHF. The CDR3 DNA follows: TGTGCCAGCACTAAATCCGGGACAGGGAATTCACCCCTCCACTTT. J is TRBJ1-6 and V is TRBV12-3 or TRBV12-4, with 9 bases matching TRBD1. The CDR3 has 15 amino acids. The ends lost 7 bases at V and 7 bases at J; junction bases unmatched: 8.

This rearrangement joins TRBV10-2 to TRBJ1-5; D is possibly TRBD1 (5 bases). V dropped 0 bases and J dropped 2 bases, with 8 bases sitting between them. CDR1 WSHSY and CDR2 SAAADI come from the germline V gene. CDR3 length: 15 amino acids. The CDR3 loop is CASSESGHRNQPQHF. CDR3 DNA sequence: TGCGCCAGCAGTGAGTCAGGACATCGCAATCAGCCCCAGCATTTT.

This clonotype was counted once. CDR3 bases: TGTGCCAGCAGCTCCCAAAAGAGGGTCACCGGGGAGCTGTTTTTT. Its protein is CASSSQKRVTGELFF. This sequence joins TRBV7-9 and TRBJ2-2; weak D call: TRBD2 (5 bases). The germline V gene encodes CDR1 SEHNR and CDR2 FQNEAQ (reference sequence). The length of the CDR3 is 15 residues. V lost 4 bases and J lost 4, with 13 bases in between.

This chain uses TRBV6-5 with TRBJ1-6; 9 nucleotides match TRBD1. The CDR3 runs to 15 residues. In germline, CDR1 is MNHEY, CDR2 SVGAGI. V was pared by 7 bases and J by 0 bases, with 1 base of the junction left unmatched. CDR3 sequence: CASKTGGSYNSPLHF. The CDR3 region has the DNA TGTGCCAGCAAGACAGGGGGCTCCTATAATTCACCCCTCCACTTT.

The CDR3 sequence is CSAKVPRQGATNEKLFF. CDR3 nucleotides: TGCAGTGCCAAGGTCCCCCGACAGGGTGCAACTAATGAAAAACTGTTTTTT. This chain connects TRBV20-1 to TRBJ1-4, with 7 bases fitting TRBD1. There are 17 residues in the CDR3. Germline assignment: CDR1 DFQATT and CDR2 SNEGSKA (reference sequence). The J segment lost 0 bases and the V segment lost 6 bases, leaving 13 bases of the junction unmatched.

The V and J genes are TRBV29-1 and TRBJ2-3; D is possibly TRBD2 (6 bases). The V end was cut by 5 bases, the J end by 3 bases, with 15 bases between. The CDR3 is made up of 14 amino acids. Germline CDR1 and CDR2: SQVTM and ANQGSEA. CDR3 in amino acids: CSVQARLVTDTQYF. DNA of the CDR3: TGCAGCGTTCAGGCGAGACTAGTTACAGATACGCAGTATTTT.

For the CDR3, the DNA is TGCGCCAGCAGCTACACTAGCGATGAGCAGTTCTTC. This gives the protein CASSYTSDEQFF. The chain carries TRBV5-1 and TRBJ2-1; 7 bases align to TRBD2. After removal of 3 bases from V and 8 bases from J, the junction contained 2 bases not matched to a gene. The germline V gene has CDR1 SGHRS and CDR2 YFSETQ. This CDR3 is 12 amino acids long.

This rearrangement joins TRBV18 to TRBJ1-5; D possibly corresponds to TRBD1 (5 bases). Germline CDR1 KGHSH, CDR2 LQKENI. With 3 bases removed from V and 0 bases from J, the gap between germline ends came to 15 bases. The CDR3 extends over 17 amino acids. The CDR3: CASSPSLTAYSNQPQHF. The CDR3 DNA reads TGTGCCAGCTCACCCTCGTTGACAGCATATAGCAATCAGCCCCAGCATTTT.

The J gene is TRBJ2-3, the V gene TRBV28, with TRBD2 as a possible D gene (6 bases). The V and J ends lost 4 bases and 4 bases respectively, with 15 bases between them. Germline V CDR1 and CDR2: MDHEN, SYDVKM. The CDR3 runs 15 residues. In DNA form, the CDR3 reads TGTGCCAGCAGTTCAAAACGCTGGGGGGCAGATACGCAGTATTTT. Translation gives CASSSKRWGADTQYF.